What follows are 4 T cell receptor beta chains derived from one specimen sequenced in a study of blood T cell repertoires in COVID-19. Profiled with immunoSEQ multiplex PCR; TCRdb holds only in-frame clones, not every one. The table includes approximately 200,000 clones, 94% detected once. The sample taken for sequencing was peripheral blood. These receptors were collected from a man aged 25-45 years with COVID-19, enrolled during active disease.

The chain employs TRBV29-1 and TRBJ1-1; 11 positions match TRBD1. V lost 7 bases, J lost 3 bases, and 7 bases stayed unmatched. This CDR3 is 14 amino acids long. Per the germline V gene, CDR1 is SQVTM and CDR2 is ANQGSEA. The CDR3 sequence is CSAGQGASDTEAFF. The CDR3, as DNA: TGCAGCGCTGGACAGGGGGCCTCCGACACTGAAGCTTTCTTT.

The chain links TRBV6-2 or TRBV6-3 to TRBJ2-7; 12 nucleotides line up with TRBD2. Germline loops: CDR1 MNHEY, CDR2 SVGEGT. This CDR3 comprises 15 residues. V dropped 4 bases and J dropped 4; count of bases not matched to a gene: 5. The CDR3 loop is CASSFGLAGIYEQYF. The CDR3 region has the DNA TGTGCCAGCAGTTTCGGACTAGCGGGGATTTACGAGCAGTACTTC.

The chain uses TRBV11-2 and TRBJ2-1, with D tentatively TRBD1 (6 bases). Germline values: CDR1 SGHAT, CDR2 FQNNGV. CDR3 size: 14 residues. The ends were cut back, 7 bases at V and 0 bases at J, with 10 bases in the middle. The DNA for the CDR3 is TGTGCCAGCACCGACAGGAGCTCCTACAATGAGCAGTTCTTC. As protein: CASTDRSSYNEQFF.

In nucleotides, the CDR3 is TGTGCCAGCACCCCTCGAAGCGGAGGTGGTTCACCCCTCCACTTT. Encoded protein: CASTPRSGGGSPLHF. The gene calls are TRBV6-5 and TRBJ1-6, with no clear D. Between the trimmed V and J ends, which lost 7 bases and 9 bases, there was a span of 19 bases. CDR3 length: 15 residues. Germline V gives CDR1 MNHEY, CDR2 SVGAGI.